These 29 T cell receptor beta chains share one sample of origin, sequenced in a study of response to subunit inactivated influenza vaccine. Each CDR3 protein gets one entry after TCRdb re-called the RT-PCR reads with MiXCR. The table includes hundreds of thousands of distinct CDR3 sequences, approximately 10% detected once. Specimen: PBMCs from blood, collected on the day of vaccination. These receptors all come from a man between 45 and 60 years old who received an inactivated influenza vaccine.

The rearrangement links TRBV5-4 to TRBJ2-5; no reliable D call. The CDR3 has 13 amino acids. Trimming pared 0 bases from V and 2 bases from J, leaving 5 bases between. Germline V gene lookup returns CDR1 SGHNT and CDR2 YYREEE (reference sequence). In DNA, the CDR3 is TGTGCCAGCAGCTTGGTAGATCAAGAGACCCAGTACTTC. This gives the protein CASSLVDQETQYF.

Ten or more counts support this clonotype. The junction does not match germline at one end; this may be a read error. This chain connects TRBV5-4 to TRBJ2-7; D is possibly TRBD1 (5 bases). Germline loops: CDR1 SGHNT, CDR2 YYREEE (reference sequence). This CDR3 region has 11 residues. CDR3 in amino acids: CASIQPQGAVF. The CDR3 nucleotides are TGTGCCAGCATCCAACCCCAGGGCGCAGTCTTC. Together with reference TRBV5-4 and TRBJ2-7, the CDR3 gives the full variable domain: ETGVTQSPTHLIKTRGQQVTLRCSSQSGHNTVSWYQQALGQGPQFIFQYYREEENGRGNFPPRFSGLQFPNYSSELNVNALELDDSALYLCASIQPQGAVFGPGTRLTVT.

This clonotype was seen a handful of times. Written as DNA, the CDR3 is TGTGCCAGCAGTCGCCAGGGGGCTTCCAATCAGCCCCAGCATTTT. Residues: CASSRQGASNQPQHF. The chain has TRBV12-3 or TRBV12-4 and TRBJ1-5; 8 bases are a match to TRBD1. CDR3 length: 15 amino acids. The V gene end was trimmed by 5 bases and the J gene end by 3 bases; junction bases not matched to a gene: 6.

The chain has TRBV12-3 or TRBV12-4 and TRBJ2-1, with 7 bases that match TRBD1. The CDR3 totals 14 residues. Trimming cost V 4 bases and J 5 bases; bases outside gene matches: 5. The CDR3, as DNA: TGTGCCAGCAGTTGGAGACAGGGTAACAATGAGCAGTTCTTC. Translation: CASSWRQGNNEQFF.

There are a few counts of this clonotype. The CDR3 protein is CSARDYGLATETQYF. The CDR3 coding sequence is TGCAGTGCTAGAGATTATGGGCTAGCGACGGAGACCCAGTACTTC. This chain uses TRBV20-1 with TRBJ2-5, with D possibly matching TRBD2 (6 bases). The V gene lost 0 bases and the J gene lost 5 bases, with 16 bases spanning the gap. Looked up from germline, CDR1 is DFQATT and CDR2 is SNEGSKA (reference sequence). CDR3 length equals 15 residues.

This sequence joins TRBV11-2 and TRBJ2-7, with D hard to call. The CDR3 loop spans 13 amino acids. Trimming pared 6 bases from V and 1 base from J, leaving 10 bases between. Germline CDR1 SGHAT, CDR2 FQNNGV. The CDR3 region has the DNA TGTGCCAGCAGGGACGCAAGTTCCTACGAGCAGTACTTC. Translation gives CASRDASSYEQYF.

This clonotype has a count of ten or more. Sequence at one end of the junction differs from germline and may be a read error. This rearrangement joins TRBV12-3 or TRBV12-4 to TRBJ2-2; 10 bases map to TRBD1. The CDR3 has 16 residues. The CDR3 is CASSPRTGGNTGELFF. CDR3 nucleotides: TGCGCCAGCAGCCCTCGGACAGGGGGGAACACCGGGGAGCTGTTTTTT.

The rearrangement uses TRBV7-2 and TRBJ2-3; no reliable D call. The CDR3 is 15 amino acids. Per germline, CDR1 SGHTA and CDR2 FQGNSA. Trimming took 5 bases from V and 5 from J, leaving 17 bases between them. CDR3 sequence (DNA): TGTGCCAGCAGCCTCCGCCTGGGCTCAGTAGATACGCAGTATTTT. As protein: CASSLRLGSVDTQYF.

This clonotype appeared many times. This chain connects TRBV6-5 to TRBJ2-2; maybe TRBD1 (8 bases). Trimming pared 1 base from V and 5 bases from J, leaving 11 bases between. This CDR3 comprises 15 residues. The germline V gene encodes CDR1 MNHEY and CDR2 SVGAGI. CDR3 DNA: TGTGCCAGCAGTTACTACAGGGGGGGTACCGGGGAGCTGTTTTTT. Residues: CASSYYRGGTGELFF.

This rearrangement joins TRBV20-1 to TRBJ2-1; TRBD1 aligns across 9 bases. Germline CDR1 is DFQATT and CDR2 is SNEGSKA (reference sequence). V shed 2 bases and J 5 bases; nucleotides not matched to a gene: 4. The CDR3 loop spans 14 amino acids. DNA for the CDR3: TGCAGTGCTAGACCAGGGACAGGGCACAATGAGCAGTTCTTC. Amino acid sequence: CSARPGTGHNEQFF.

The chain carries TRBV21-1 and TRBJ1-1; the DNA was not compared with TRBD1, the D call given in the table. TRBV21-1 is a pseudogene. This CDR3 spans 15 amino acids. The chain's CDR3 is CASSTWDRIREEAFF. DNA for the CDR3: TGTGCCAGCAGCACCTGGGACAGGATTAGAGAAGAAGCTTTCTTT.

This clonotype occurred a few times. CDR3 loop: CASSKATFNTGELFF. The CDR3 DNA sequence: TGTGCCAGCAGCAAAGCGACTTTCAACACCGGGGAGCTGTTTTTT. The chain uses TRBV4-2 and TRBJ2-2; D not certain. The CDR3 has 15 residues. Germline loops: CDR1 LGHNA, CDR2 YNFKEQ. Trimming took off 5 bases at V and 2 bases at J, with 12 bases between the two ends.

The chain carries TRBV12-3 or TRBV12-4 and TRBJ2-3; D not certain. V was shortened by 6 bases and J by 6 bases, with 16 bases between the two germline ends. The CDR3 covers 14 residues. The CDR3 spells CASSPEVSEDTQYF. The CDR3 region has the DNA TGTGCCAGCAGCCCAGAGGTGAGCGAGGATACGCAGTATTTT.

This chain links TRBV6-5 with TRBJ2-7; 7 bases map to TRBD1. J lost 2 bases, V lost 2 bases, and 6 bases had no gene match. The CDR3 extends over 15 amino acids. Germline CDR1 reads MNHEY; CDR2 reads SVGAGI. CDR3: CASSYLRTGAYEQYF. As DNA, the CDR3 is TGTGCCAGCAGTTACCTGAGGACAGGAGCCTACGAGCAGTACTTC.

This clonotype came up a few times. V gene TRBV6-2 or TRBV6-3 combines with J gene TRBJ1-1, with 7 nucleotides matching TRBD1. The CDR3 runs 14 residues. V shed 8 bases, J shed 5 bases, and the junction held 11 bases outside the gene matches. The germline gives CDR1 MNHEY, CDR2 SVGEGT. The DNA of the CDR3 is TGTGCCAGCGGAAGACAGGGATTGGGTACTGAAGCTTTCTTT. As protein: CASGRQGLGTEAFF.

The rearrangement joins TRBV4-3 to TRBJ2-7, with TRBD2 matching 7 bases. The CDR3 totals 16 residues. Germline lookup yields CDR1 LGHNA and CDR2 YSLEER. V was clipped by 2 bases and J by 0 bases; unmatched bases: 7. The CDR3 sequence: CASSQQSGASSYEQYF. In DNA form, the CDR3 reads TGCGCCAGCAGCCAACAAAGCGGGGCTAGCTCCTACGAGCAGTACTTC.

The gene calls are TRBV5-5 and TRBJ2-3, with unresolved D. The CDR3 totals 14 residues. The germline V and J ends were trimmed by 0 bases and 3 bases, with 8 bases remaining between them. The germline CDR1 and CDR2 sequences are SGHKS and YYEKEE (reference sequence). DNA for the CDR3: TGTGCCAGCAGCTTGGCTGCGCTAACAGATACGCAGTATTTT. Residues: CASSLAALTDTQYF.

The chain employs TRBV6-1 and TRBJ1-5; D is possibly TRBD1 (6 bases). Germline V gives CDR1 MNHNS, CDR2 SASEGT. CDR3 length equals 16 residues. V was trimmed by 6 bases and J by 5 bases, leaving 20 bases between them. The CDR3 bases are TGTGCCAGCAGGCCCCTAAACAGGGACCCCGATCAGCCCCAGCATTTT. This codes for CASRPLNRDPDQPQHF.

The chain carries TRBV7-2 and TRBJ1-4; D is unresolved. The V and J ends lost 1 base and 8 bases respectively, with 5 bases between them. CDR3 length equals 12 residues. Germline V gene sequence: CDR1 SGHTA, CDR2 FQGNSA. The CDR3: CASSLVAEKLFF. CDR3 coding DNA: TGTGCCAGCAGCTTAGTGGCAGAAAAACTGTTTTTT.

The rearrangement uses TRBV7-9 and TRBJ1-4, with 7 positions matching TRBD1. CDR3 length equals 15 residues. Per germline, CDR1 SEHNR and CDR2 FQNEAQ (reference sequence). The V segment lost 0 bases and the J segment 4 bases; nucleotides outside the gene matches: 2. This chain's CDR3 is CASSLAGQINEKLFF. The CDR3 DNA sequence: TGTGCCAGCAGCTTAGCGGGACAGATTAATGAAAAACTGTTTTTT.

This clonotype has at least ten counts. J is TRBJ2-3 and V is TRBV13; D gene ambiguous. Trimming pared 4 bases from V and 4 bases from J, leaving 9 bases between. This CDR3 has 13 residues. Germline CDR1 is PRHDT and CDR2 is FYEKMQ (reference sequence). The CDR3 coding sequence is TGTGCCAGCAGCTCCAACGTCGCAGATACGCAGTATTTT. It codes for CASSSNVADTQYF.

V is TRBV9 and J is TRBJ2-1; 9 positions agree with TRBD2. Per the germline V gene, CDR1 is SGDLS and CDR2 is YYNGEE. V lost 0 bases and J lost 10; bases outside the gene matches: 8. This CDR3 has 15 residues. CDR3 nucleotides: TGTGCCAGCAGCGTAGTGGGGCGGGGGGGAGTAGAGCAGTTCTTC. It is translated as CASSVVGRGGVEQFF.

The chain has TRBV20-1 and TRBJ2-7; 7 nucleotides agree with TRBD2. This CDR3 region has 13 residues. Germline assignment: CDR1 DFQATT and CDR2 SNEGSKA (reference sequence). After removal of 3 bases from V and 2 bases from J, the junction contained 4 bases not matched to a gene. The CDR3 DNA sequence: TGCAGTGCTAGCCTAGCGGAAGCCTACGAGCAGTACTTC. It codes for CSASLAEAYEQYF.

This clonotype has more than one count but fewer than ten. This chain uses TRBV20-1 with TRBJ2-7; TRBD2 matches at 10 bases. The germline gives CDR1 DFQATT, CDR2 SNEGSKA (reference sequence). The V segment lost 0 bases and the J segment 5 bases; nucleotides outside the gene matches: 13. The length of the CDR3 is 17 residues. CDR3 coding DNA: TGCAGTGCTAGAGATGGTATGGCTAGCGGGAGTCACCACGAGCAGTACTTC. Amino acids: CSARDGMASGSHHEQYF.

This clonotype has only a few counts. J is TRBJ1-2 and V is TRBV4-2, with a tentative D call TRBD1 (5 bases). CDR1 and CDR2 from the germline V gene are LGHNA and YNFKEQ. The CDR3 has 17 residues. V shed 2 bases and J shed 3 bases, with 19 bases lying between them. The CDR3, as DNA: TGTGCCAGCAGCCAAACGGGGCTCAGGGTGCTAGACTATGGCTACACCTTC. Encoded protein: CASSQTGLRVLDYGYTF.

The chain links TRBV6-1 to TRBJ2-1; perhaps D is TRBD1 or TRBD2 (8 bases each). The germline V and J ends were trimmed by 4 bases and 0 bases, with 13 bases remaining between them. The CDR3 is made up of 16 amino acids. The germline V gene has CDR1 MNHNS and CDR2 SASEGT. CDR3 in amino acids: CASSGQGTSSYNEQFF. DNA for the CDR3: TGTGCCAGCAGTGGACAGGGGACTAGCTCCTACAATGAGCAGTTCTTC.

This clonotype was detected a few times. The genes are TRBV15 and TRBJ1-5; no definite D call. Germline CDR1 and CDR2: LNHNV and YYDKDF (reference sequence). The CDR3 has 14 residues. Trimming left V 1 base short and J 2 bases short, with 6 bases between. In nucleotides, the CDR3 is TGTGCCACCAGCAGAGGAGGTGGCAATCAGCCCCAGCATTTT. It encodes CATSRGGGNQPQHF.

The rearrangement joins TRBV11-2 to TRBJ1-1; 9 bases fit TRBD1. This CDR3 has 20 residues. Germline loops: CDR1 SGHAT, CDR2 FQNNGV. V lost 5 bases to trimming and J lost 4 bases; unmatched junction nucleotides: 23. The CDR3 DNA follows: TGTGCCAGCAGCCCGATTTCCATTATCCGGACAGGGGAATCTGTCACTGAAGCTTTCTTT. Translated, it gives CASSPISIIRTGESVTEAFF.

The V call is TRBV6-2 or TRBV6-3, the J call TRBJ2-7; no firm D call. Germline V lookup: CDR1 MNHEY, CDR2 SVGEGT. CDR3 length equals 12 residues. Trimming took 6 bases from V and 6 from J, leaving 12 bases between them. In nucleotides, the CDR3 is TGTGCCAGCAGCTACGGTCAGGTCGAGCAGTACTTC. Translation: CASSYGQVEQYF.